Shown below are 9 T cell receptor beta chains from a single sample sequenced in a study of CD8 T cells in ankylosing spondylitis. TCRdb re-called the 5' RACE reads with MiXCR, one entry per CDR3 protein. In the table there are roughly 140,000 distinct CDR3 sequences, approximately 44% of which are singletons. Sequencing was carried out using synovial fluid, either unsorted or a sorted T cell fraction (not recorded which). These receptors came from a male donor with ankylosing spondylitis.

This clonotype was seen more than once but under ten times. The chain joins TRBV15 to TRBJ2-1; 11 nucleotides line up with TRBD2. The CDR3 is made up of 19 amino acids. Unmatched junction bases numbered 13, after V lost 2 bases and J lost 4 bases. The germline gives CDR1 LNHNV, CDR2 YYDKDF (reference sequence). CDR3 coding DNA: TGTGCCACCAGCAGAATTCTTTTCCTGGTAGCGGGAGGGTACAATGAGCAGTTCTTC. Its protein is CATSRILFLVAGGYNEQFF.

This chain joins TRBV5-1 and TRBJ2-5; 8 bases are shared with TRBD1. The germline V gene encodes CDR1 SGHRS and CDR2 YFSETQ. CDR3 length equals 14 residues. J gave up 6 bases and V 3 bases, and 7 bases lay outside the gene matches. The CDR3 reads CASSSLDRGKTQYF. As DNA, the CDR3 is TGCGCCAGCAGCTCCCTCGACAGGGGAAAGACCCAGTACTTC.

This clonotype has a handful of counts. The rearrangement links TRBV15 to TRBJ1-5; no definite D call. Germline V gives CDR1 LNHNV, CDR2 YYDKDF (reference sequence). The CDR3 loop spans 13 amino acids. With 5 bases removed from V and 2 bases from J, the gap between germline ends came to 7 bases. In DNA, the CDR3 is TGTGCCACCAGCGCCGAGGGCAATCAGCCCCAGCATTTT. Amino acids: CATSAEGNQPQHF.

The rearrangement links TRBV30 to TRBJ2-5; no reliable D call. The CDR3 sequence is 13 residues long. Trimming stripped 0 bases from V and 9 bases from J, with 14 bases between. The germline V gene has CDR1 GTSNPN and CDR2 SVGIG (reference sequence). The CDR3 DNA reads TGTGCCTGGAGTGTCGACTTTATTGTGTCCCAGTACTTC. This codes for CAWSVDFIVSQYF.

This chain joins TRBV4-2 and TRBJ2-3; D tentatively fits TRBD1 or TRBD2 (5 bases each). Germline V gives CDR1 LGHNA, CDR2 YNFKEQ. Trimming stripped 4 bases from V and 7 bases from J, with 12 bases between. The CDR3 has 13 amino acids. In DNA form, the CDR3 reads TGTGCCAGCAGCCGGGGGAATGGGAATACGCAGTATTTT. Its protein product is CASSRGNGNTQYF.

The chain combines TRBV12-3 or TRBV12-4 with TRBJ2-2; TRBD1 agrees at 7 bases. With V trimmed by 6 bases and J by 0 bases, 7 bases remained unmatched. This CDR3 comprises 16 residues. In DNA, the CDR3 is TGTGCCAGCAGCCCTAGGACAGGATCGAACACCGGGGAGCTGTTTTTT. It encodes CASSPRTGSNTGELFF.

This clonotype came up many times. The chain links TRBV10-3 to TRBJ2-7; 8 bases match TRBD1. There are 15 residues in the CDR3. Trimming at V came to 4 bases and at J to 2 bases, leaving 7 bases not matched to a gene. CDR1 ENHRY and CDR2 SYGVKD come from the germline V gene. The CDR3 coding sequence is TGTGCCATCAGTGGTCCGGGACAGGCGGCCTACGAGCAGTACTTC. Encoded protein: CAISGPGQAAYEQYF.

This clonotype was seen only a few times. The chain combines TRBV28 with TRBJ2-3, with unresolved D. The CDR3 covers 18 residues. Germline assignment: CDR1 MDHEN and CDR2 SYDVKM. V was trimmed by 5 bases and J by 2 bases, leaving 23 bases between them. CDR3 sequence (DNA): TGTGCCAGCAGTCCTCCCTACGAGGACCAGCCTATCACAGATACGCAGTATTTT. Translated, it gives CASSPPYEDQPITDTQYF. Filled out from reference TRBV28 and TRBJ2-3, the complete variable domain reads DVKVTQSSRYLVKRTGEKVFLECVQDMDHENMFWYRQDPGLGLRLIYFSYDVKMKEKGDIPEGYSVSREKKERFSLILESASTNQTSMYLCASSPPYEDQPITDTQYFGPGTRLTVL.

This clonotype has a single count. This chain joins TRBV7-9 and TRBJ1-1; 8 positions match TRBD1. The CDR3 totals 16 residues. With V trimmed by 4 bases and J by 0 bases, 7 bases remained unmatched. The germline V gene has CDR1 SEHNR and CDR2 FQNEAQ (reference sequence). CDR3 nucleotide sequence: TGTGCCAGCAGCTCCCCATCCAGGGGGCTGAACACTGAAGCTTTCTTT. Protein: CASSSPSRGLNTEAFF.